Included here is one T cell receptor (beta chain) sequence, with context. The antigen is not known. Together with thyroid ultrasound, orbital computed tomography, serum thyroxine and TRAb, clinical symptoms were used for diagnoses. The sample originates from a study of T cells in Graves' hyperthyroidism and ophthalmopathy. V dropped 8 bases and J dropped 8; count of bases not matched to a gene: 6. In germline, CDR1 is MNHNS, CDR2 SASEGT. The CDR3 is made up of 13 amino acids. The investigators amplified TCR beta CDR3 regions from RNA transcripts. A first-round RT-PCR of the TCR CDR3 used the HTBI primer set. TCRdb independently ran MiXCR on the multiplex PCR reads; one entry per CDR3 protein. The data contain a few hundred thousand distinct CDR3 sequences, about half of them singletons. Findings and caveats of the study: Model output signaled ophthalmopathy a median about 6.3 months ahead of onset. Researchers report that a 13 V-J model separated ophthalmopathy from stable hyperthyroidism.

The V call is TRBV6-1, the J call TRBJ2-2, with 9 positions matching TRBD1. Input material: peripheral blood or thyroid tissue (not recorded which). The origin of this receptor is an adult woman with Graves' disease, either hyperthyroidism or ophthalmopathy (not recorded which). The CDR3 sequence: CASWDRERGELFF. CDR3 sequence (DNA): TGTGCCAGCTGGGACAGGGAAAGAGGGGAGCTGTTTTTT.